A selection of T cell receptor beta chains follows, all from one sample in a study of technical replicates of blood from a handful of donors. Profiling relied on immunoSEQ multiplex PCR, and the TCRdb table lists in-frame clones only, not all of them. The sample shows roughly 59,000 clones, about 86% of them seen only once. Sequenced input: PBMCs. These receptors were obtained from a human donor in good health. Some clones in this sample may be carry-over from other donors' samples. The conserved cysteine and the conserved F or W are not part of the CDR3 here. Each record gives: V gene, CDR3 protein.

TRBV9 | ASSVGARRGGGTGELF
TRBV9 | ASSVAGYNEQF
TRBV18 | ASSAASPPYEQY
TRBV6-4 | ASSADRASTEAF
TRBV7-8 | ASSADRNYGYT
TRBV19 | ASSPSGGSEETQY
TRBV5-1 | ASSTGTGGYNEQF
TRBV4-2 | ASSQFRGLSGGELF
TRBV5-1 | ASSLGPGGSSSGNTIY
TRBV7-2 | ASSSNYLYGYT
TRBV5-1 | ASSLVSGTYEQY
TRBV10-3 | AISESKSASGGNNEQF
TRBV27 | ASSERLAGNTDTQY
TRBV5-8 | ASSFEGRGQPQH
TRBV5-1 | ASSRTPGQGISAEAF
TRBV7-3 | ASSSGPQNIQY
TRBV5-5 | ASSLGQSNQPQH
TRBV4-3 | ASSPQTGGDYGYT
TRBV19 | ASTRSGGIRTNTEAF
TRBV12-5 | ASGLARQLNTEAF
TRBV7-9 | ASSWTSPLQETQY
TRBV2 | ASTPGGSRAYEQF
TRBV7-5 | ARSLTRLAIHEQF
TRBV29-1 | SDGQEILGTEAF
TRBV2 | ASLYEGGELF
TRBV11-2 | ASSFSSAGVGETQY
TRBV19 | ASSLPRTGTYGYT
TRBV18 | ASSPPSLSGNTIY
TRBV5-4 | ASSLGGLGNTIY
TRBV2 | ARQSGTGADTQY
TRBV13 | ASSPARRGNIQY
TRBV4-1 | ASSLAGDIQY
TRBV7-2 | ASSPRPDTYYEQY
TRBV2 | ASSDRGGAGEQY
TRBV6-6 | ASSPQYRGNGYT
TRBV21-1 | ASSKQGRRNQPQH
TRBV5-4 | ASSLGGGRRETQY
TRBV7-9 | AGWLAGYNEQF
TRBV18 | ASSPRTGLNTGELF
TRBV4-1 | ASSQDLYGGGIYTIY
TRBV18 | ASSPQGADEQF
TRBV7-2 | ASGADSGNTIY
TRBV4-2 | ASSQDPAGGLSTDTQY
TRBV9 | ASSVVRGSATEAF
TRBV27 | ASSKTAGEQY
TRBV7-9 | ASSLARGRDPYEQY
TRBV11-1 | ASSGGLAGGYSYNEQF
TRBV20-1 | SARVWSEAF
TRBV7-9 | ASSAANYGYT
TRBV10-3 | AIGPGAGANVLT
TRBV2 | ASSEGELAWDYEQY
TRBV15 | ATSRERGEKLF